This T cell receptor beta chain is drawn from a study of cytomegalovirus exposure and HLA in healthy donors. Findings and caveats of the study: A previous analysis found most TCR beta V segments productive roughly 90% or roughly 30% of the time. Approximately 160 TCR beta chains were listed as cytomegalovirus-associated. The majority of TCR sequences were rare, yet some public TCRs appeared in many donors. TCR beta chain V- and J-gene trimming was linked, in a later analysis, to a missense variant in DCLRE1C.

With 60 Vbeta and 13 Jbeta primers, the PCR was carried out. Generated by immunoSEQ multiplex PCR, the TCRdb table keeps only in-frame clones and is missing some. The table includes about 82,000 clones, 74% detected once. Concerning this clone itself: What it recognizes is unknown.

The sequence derives from a woman aged 45-65 years in good health and CMV-seropositive. The source material was PBMCs.

The CDR3 is CASSPGTARVRDTEAFF. The CDR3 DNA reads as TGTGCCAGCAGCCCCGGGACAGCTCGCGTGAGGGACACTGAAGCTTTCTTT. The V gene is TRBV7-9, the J gene TRBJ1-1; 7 bases match TRBD1. Germline CDR1 reads SEHNR; CDR2 reads FQNEAQ (reference sequence). The CDR3 runs to 17 residues. The V gene end was trimmed by 5 bases and the J gene end by 3 bases; junction bases not matched to a gene: 15.